The 27 T cell receptor beta chains reported below all come from one sample, sequenced in a study of early T cells in non-severe SARS-CoV-2 infection. A single record per CDR3 protein comes from TCRdb applying MiXCR to the 5' RACE reads. The table lists about 69,000 distinct CDR3 sequences, about 4.9% of them singletons, with roughly 3.7% in the top ten. The sequencing here drew on whole blood, taken at baseline. These receptors were collected from an adult who was a healthcare worker with PCR-confirmed SARS-CoV-2 infection or an uninfected control (not recorded which). The donor label of this sample is uncertain.

The chain joins TRBV11-1 to TRBJ1-5; 7 bases are shared with TRBD1. V dropped 1 base and J dropped 6; count of bases not matched to a gene: 0. The CDR3 extends over 13 amino acids. Germline CDR1 SGHAT, CDR2 FQDESV (reference sequence). The CDR3: CASSLEGAQPQHF. The CDR3 region has the DNA TGTGCCAGCAGCTTAGAGGGGGCTCAGCCCCAGCATTTT. Supplemented by reference TRBV11-1 and TRBJ1-5, the full variable domain reads EAEVAQSPRYKITEKSQAVAFWCDPISGHATLYWYRQILGQGPELLVQFQDESVVDDSQLPKDRFSAERLKGVDSTLKIQPAELGDSAMYLCASSLEGAQPQHFGDGTRLSIL.

This clonotype was seen ten or more times. The rearrangement uses TRBV4-3 and TRBJ1-1; possibly TRBD1 for D (5 bases). With 0 bases removed from V and 0 bases from J, the gap between germline ends came to 8 bases. The CDR3 consists of 15 residues. In germline, CDR1 is LGHNA, CDR2 YSLEER. The CDR3 nucleotides are TGCGCCAGCAGCCAAGAAGCAGGGATGAACACTGAAGCTTTCTTT. Its protein product is CASSQEAGMNTEAFF.

This clonotype showed up many times. The chain couples TRBV1 to TRBJ2-1; the table's D call, TRBD2, has no DNA check behind it. TRBV1 is marked as a pseudogene. The CDR3 has 19 amino acids. The CDR3 is CTSSQNGKRGRCTYNEQFF. The CDR3 DNA reads TGCACCAGCAGCCAAAACGGGAAAAGAGGGCGGTGCACCTACAATGAGCAGTTCTTC.

This clonotype has a count of ten or more. The rearrangement links TRBV7-9 to TRBJ1-2, with D unclear. This CDR3 comprises 13 residues. Germline loops: CDR1 SEHNR, CDR2 FQNEAQ (reference sequence). V gave up 3 bases and J gave up 4 bases, with 9 bases separating them. CDR3 DNA sequence: TGTGCCAGCAGCTTTGAGGCGGCCTATGGCTACACCTTC. This translates into CASSFEAAYGYTF.

This clonotype was picked up a small number of times. At one end the junction does not follow the germline gene, possibly because of a read error. The chain combines TRBV10-3 with TRBJ1-1; D is undetermined. This CDR3 region has 14 residues. The germline gives CDR1 ENHRY, CDR2 SYGVKD. CDR3 protein: CAISDPRLGTEVFF. CDR3 bases: TGTGCCATCAGTGACCCCCGGCTCGGCACTGAAGTTTTCTTT.

This clonotype has at least ten counts. J is TRBJ1-6 and V is TRBV11-2; D is unclear. Germline CDR1 and CDR2: SGHAT and FQNNGV. V lost 2 bases, J lost 7 bases, and 12 bases lay in between. There are 15 residues in the CDR3. The CDR3 DNA reads as TGTGCCAGCAGCTTAAGTTTCCCAGCGAATTCACCCCTCCACTTT. This codes for CASSLSFPANSPLHF.

This rearrangement joins TRBV5-1 to TRBJ1-4; D is possibly TRBD1 (6 bases). V gave up 0 bases and J gave up 5 bases, with 8 bases separating them. Per germline, CDR1 SGHRS and CDR2 YFSETQ. CDR3 length equals 14 residues. The CDR3 DNA follows: TGCGCCAGCAGCTTGGACAGGGAGAATGAAAAACTGTTTTTT. Translation: CASSLDRENEKLFF.

This clonotype came up many times. The chain links TRBV29-1 to TRBJ1-1; D not certain. This CDR3 is built from 15 residues. Germline V CDR1 and CDR2: SQVTM, ANQGSEA. V lost 4 bases and J lost 0, with 15 bases in between. The CDR3 DNA follows: TGCAGCGTTGCCCCCCTTACGAGAGTGAACACTGAAGCTTTCTTT. Protein product: CSVAPLTRVNTEAFF.

This clonotype was recorded many times. The chain uses TRBV7-8 and TRBJ2-1; no reliable D call. V dropped 5 bases and J dropped 6 bases, with 11 bases sitting between them. Germline V gene lookup returns CDR1 SGHVS and CDR2 FQNEAQ. This CDR3 spans 13 amino acids. CDR3 DNA: TGTGCCAGCAGCCAGTTTGGGCCCAATGAGCAGTTCTTC. Protein sequence: CASSQFGPNEQFF.

This chain links TRBV6-2 or TRBV6-3 with TRBJ2-1; 9 nucleotides agree with TRBD2. The CDR3 covers 15 residues. The V gene's germline CDR1 is MNHEY and CDR2 SVGEGT. The V gene end was trimmed by 2 bases and the J gene end by 12 bases; junction bases not matched to a gene: 11. CDR3 residues: CASSYAVRGGRGQFF. CDR3 in DNA: TGTGCCAGCAGTTACGCTGTGCGGGGGGGCAGGGGGCAGTTCTTC.

This chain joins TRBV7-9 and TRBJ2-1; D remains ambiguous. Germline V CDR1 and CDR2: SEHNR, FQNEAQ (reference sequence). CDR3 length equals 12 residues. V lost 4 bases and J 8 bases, leaving 9 bases between the germline ends. The CDR3 is CASSWNRDEQFF. Here the CDR3 DNA reads TGTGCCAGCAGCTGGAACCGGGATGAGCAGTTCTTC.

A few counts support this clonotype. The chain combines TRBV28 with TRBJ2-5, with 10 positions matching TRBD2. The V gene's germline CDR1 is MDHEN and CDR2 SYDVKM. The CDR3 is 16 amino acids. J gave up 2 bases and V 7 bases, and 10 bases lay outside the gene matches. The CDR3 nucleotides are TGTGCCAGCAAGACCGGGCTAGCGGGGGAGCAAGAGACCCAGTACTTC. This translates into CASKTGLAGEQETQYF.

The chain is built from TRBV28 and TRBJ2-2, with TRBD1 matching 8 bases. Losses at the gene ends were 4 bases for V and 6 bases for J; bases not matched to a gene: 7. Germline CDR1 is MDHEN and CDR2 is SYDVKM. This CDR3 comprises 15 residues. The CDR3 DNA is TGTGCCAGCAGTTCGTCAGGGGGCGCAGCCGGGGAGCTGTTTTTT. Translation gives CASSSSGGAAGELFF.

This clonotype has a count of ten or more. V usage is TRBV29-1 and J usage is TRBJ2-7, with no clear D. V was trimmed by 4 bases and J by 4 bases, leaving 11 bases between them. Germline CDR1 SQVTM, CDR2 ANQGSEA. This CDR3 is built from 12 residues. In DNA, the CDR3 is TGCAGCGTTGCCCCCGATCCGTACGAGCAGTACTTC. Translation gives CSVAPDPYEQYF.

This clonotype turned up a few times. The V gene is TRBV7-3, the J gene TRBJ2-1, with 8 bases identical to TRBD2. This CDR3 region has 14 residues. Germline V lookup: CDR1 SGHTA, CDR2 FQGTGA. Trimming removed 4 bases from V and 3 bases from J; junction bases left unmatched: 2. The CDR3 spells CASSSSGGYNEQFF. The CDR3 DNA is TGTGCCAGCAGCTCAAGCGGGGGCTACAATGAGCAGTTCTTC.

This clonotype has a count of ten or more. This CDR3 is CASSWTGELFF. CDR3 bases: TGTGCCAGCAGCTGGACCGGGGAGCTGTTTTTT. V is TRBV7-9 and J is TRBJ2-2; D unresolved. The CDR3 totals 11 residues. CDR1 is SEHNR and CDR2 is FQNEAQ in the germline V gene (reference sequence). V lost 4 bases, J lost 5 bases, and 2 bases lay in between.

The chain uses TRBV19 and TRBJ2-5, with 9 nucleotides matching TRBD1. The length of the CDR3 is 14 residues. From germline, CDR1 is LNHDA and CDR2 SQIVND (reference sequence). V was pared by 6 bases and J by 2 bases, with 4 bases of the junction left unmatched. In DNA form, the CDR3 reads TGTGCCAGTAGCACAGGGGGCGTACAAGAGACCCAGTACTTC. It encodes CASSTGGVQETQYF.

This clonotype was picked up a small number of times. The chain links TRBV29-1 to TRBJ2-3; a weak D match, TRBD2 (6 bases). CDR1 is SQVTM and CDR2 is ANQGSEA in the germline V gene. V shed 6 bases and J shed 0 bases, with 10 bases lying between them. This CDR3 region has 13 residues. The CDR3 protein is CSVLATSTDTQYF. The CDR3 DNA sequence: TGCAGCGTCCTAGCGACTAGCACAGATACGCAGTATTTT.

The chain has TRBV3-1 and TRBJ2-1; D call uncertain. V was trimmed by 4 bases and J by 6 bases, leaving 10 bases between them. The CDR3 runs to 13 residues. In germline, CDR1 is LGHDT, CDR2 YNNKEL (reference sequence). CDR3 protein: CASSLSSLNEQFF. For the CDR3, the DNA is TGTGCCAGCAGCCTCTCCTCTCTCAATGAGCAGTTCTTC.

This clonotype was counted only a few times. This chain uses TRBV11-2 with TRBJ1-3, with a tentative D call TRBD1 (5 bases). From germline, CDR1 is SGHAT and CDR2 FQNNGV. Trimming stripped 3 bases from V and 3 bases from J, with 12 bases between. The CDR3 is made up of 15 amino acids. Written as DNA, the CDR3 is TGTGCCAGCAGCTTTAGGGGAGGGAATGGAAACACCATATATTTT. The encoded protein is CASSFRGGNGNTIYF.

This clonotype was recorded many times. CDR3 bases: TGTGCCAGCAGTTACCGCGTAGGAAGAAACTATGGCTACACCTTC. Translated, it gives CASSYRVGRNYGYTF. This chain uses TRBV6-5 with TRBJ1-2, with unresolved D. The CDR3 extends over 15 amino acids. V was shortened by 2 bases and J by 2 bases, with 12 bases between the two germline ends. Per germline, CDR1 MNHEY and CDR2 SVGAGI.

The chain links TRBV4-1 to TRBJ2-5, with a tentative D call TRBD1 (5 bases). V dropped 1 base and J dropped 4 bases, with 7 bases sitting between them. CDR3 size: 13 residues. Germline V gives CDR1 MGHRA, CDR2 YSYEKL. The CDR3 nucleotides are TGCGCCAGCAGCCAAGTAAGGGGAGAGACCCAGTACTTC. Its translation: CASSQVRGETQYF.

This clonotype occurred many times. The CDR3 bases are TGTGCCAGCAGCCGCGACAGGGGTAACACCGGGGAGCTGTTTTTT. The encoded protein is CASSRDRGNTGELFF. This chain connects TRBV11-3 to TRBJ2-2, with TRBD1 identical over 8 bases. This CDR3 has 15 residues. The trim removed 5 bases at V and 2 bases at J, leaving 4 bases unmatched. Germline lookup yields CDR1 SGHNT and CDR2 YENEEA.

This clonotype was observed many times. The chain employs TRBV30 and TRBJ1-4; possibly TRBD1 for D (6 bases). The V gene's germline CDR1 is GTSNPN and CDR2 SVGIG (reference sequence). CDR3 size: 13 residues. V lost 2 bases, J lost 9 bases, and 13 bases lay in between. CDR3 coding DNA: TGTGCCTGGAGTCGGGGACAAAGGAAAAAACTGTTTTTT. Translating gives CAWSRGQRKKLFF.

This clonotype has just a few counts. The genes are TRBV6-2 or TRBV6-3 and TRBJ2-7; D is perhaps TRBD1 (5 bases). The CDR3 runs 12 residues. The V and J ends lost 7 bases and 3 bases respectively, with 10 bases between them. Germline V lookup: CDR1 MNHEY, CDR2 SVGEGT. The CDR3 sequence is CASTRVHYEQYF. DNA of the CDR3: TGTGCCAGCACCAGGGTGCACTACGAGCAGTACTTC.

CDR3 bases: TGTGCCAGCAGCGACAGGGAAAGGGAGACCCAGTACTTC. This sequence encodes CASSDRERETQYF. The rearrangement links TRBV7-3 to TRBJ2-5, with 7 bases aligning to TRBD1. CDR3 length: 13 amino acids. CDR1 is SGHTA and CDR2 is FQGTGA in the germline V gene. The V and J ends lost 5 bases and 5 bases, in that order; junction bases with no gene match: 5.

This clonotype has a count of ten or more. The CDR3 loop reads CASSLREEQFF. The CDR3 bases are TGTGCCAGCAGCTTAAGGGAGGAGCAGTTCTTC. V is TRBV7-9 and J is TRBJ2-1; possibly TRBD2 for D (5 bases). The germline gives CDR1 SEHNR, CDR2 FQNEAQ (reference sequence). The CDR3 runs 11 residues. V was trimmed by 2 bases and J by 10 bases, leaving 6 bases between them.